This paragraph reports one T cell receptor (beta chain). This record comes from a study of CD8 T cells in Susac syndrome. Random-hexamer reverse transcription was applied to roughly 0.5 to 1 ug RNA. TCRdb redid the calling of the immunoSEQ multiplex PCR reads with MiXCR, one entry per CDR3 protein. The data show approximately 80,000 distinct CDR3 sequences, with around 94% seen just once and about 0.52% held by the top ten. The CDR3 is 13 amino acids. Germline CDR1 is MDHEN and CDR2 is SYDVKM. Trimming took 5 bases from V and 7 from J, leaving 12 bases between them. V is TRBV28 and J is TRBJ2-1; tentatively, D is TRBD1 (5 bases). What was sequenced was CD8+ T cells from PBMCs. The sequence derives from a human donor with Susac syndrome. The CDR3 nucleotides are TGTGCCAGCAGTCCCACCCCAGGGAATGAGCAGTTCTTC. It is translated as CASSPTPGNEQFF.